These T cell receptor beta chains were read from a single sample in a study of T cell changes during pregnancy in multiple sclerosis. TCRdb's table, derived via immunoSEQ multiplex PCR, lists solely in-frame clones and lacks some. Among under 80,000 clones listed, about 93% were seen once. Specimen: CD4+ T cells from peripheral blood mononuclear cells, collected in the second trimester of pregnancy. Receptor source: a female donor with multiple sclerosis, enrolled in a pregnancy study. Both conserved end residues are trimmed from each CDR3. The D gene is left open where the match is weak.

TRBV27,TRBJ2-3,TRBD2,ASRALAGTDTQY
TRBV28,TRBJ2-3,TRBD2,ASSSQAGGTDTQY
TRBV19,TRBJ1-1,NA,ASSTERANEAF
TRBV19,TRBJ2-7,TRBD2,ASRRTSGAYEQY
TRBV9,TRBJ1-2,TRBD1,ASSRQGVGGYT
TRBV30,TRBJ1-6,NA,AWSVRRGLDSPLH
TRBV13,TRBJ2-1,TRBD1,ASSSRQGYNEQF
TRBV27,TRBJ1-6,NA,ASSFITGDPYNSPLH
TRBV5-4,TRBJ2-5,TRBD1,ASRSGTGAETQY
TRBV7-3,TRBJ2-2,TRBD1,ATGQGNTGELF
TRBV19,TRBJ1-3,NA,ASSIRGIGNTIY
TRBV5-1,TRBJ2-7,NA,ASSYGQTYEQY
TRBV28,TRBJ2-7,TRBD1,ASRERLGTGLYEQY
TRBV7-2,TRBJ2-7,TRBD2,ASSLSGRGGEQY
TRBV6-5,TRBJ1-3,TRBD1,ASSSGQGLNTIY
TRBV30,TRBJ2-4,TRBD1,ACGTGDIQY
TRBV10-2,TRBJ2-1,TRBD2,ASIKLAGYYNEQF
TRBV18,TRBJ1-1,NA,ASFTGGAAF
TRBV28,TRBJ2-2,NA,ASSQPRDSQKNTGELF
TRBV5-1,TRBJ2-3,TRBD2,ASSLVGGGRAADTQY
TRBV28,TRBJ2-7,TRBD1,ASSSGQFGASYEQY
TRBV28,TRBJ2-1,TRBD2,ASSPLAGVYNEQF
TRBV7-7,TRBJ2-5,NA,ASSLSGQGETQY
TRBV28,TRBJ2-1,NA,ASKRRGAYNEQF
TRBV27,TRBJ2-7,NA,ASHGPGGGAYEQY
TRBV6-5,TRBJ2-5,TRBD2,ASSATSGAQETQY
TRBV7-9,TRBJ1-4,TRBD1,ASSFHRGYEKLF
TRBV6-5,TRBJ1-2,NA,ASTNTRGGSWGYT
TRBV28,TRBJ2-1,TRBD1,ASSPRDSHNEQF
TRBV18,TRBJ1-5,NA,ASSEQPGSNQPQH
TRBV6-1,TRBJ2-6,NA,ASSETGISGANVLT
TRBV2,TRBJ1-3,NA,ASSVRGNRSGNTIY
TRBV6-1,TRBJ1-6,NA,ASSTGLGSPLH
TRBV29-1,TRBJ2-1,TRBD2,SVEDRTSGRLNEQF
TRBV15,TRBJ2-3,TRBD2,ATSRDPGLLFQQY
TRBV12-5,TRBJ2-2,TRBD1,ASGLTTKVAGQGAYTGELF
TRBV7-9,TRBJ1-2,NA,ASSPLGGSDGYT
TRBV5-1,TRBJ2-5,TRBD1,ASSGGQVVETQY
TRBV11-2,TRBJ1-2,TRBD1,ASSLEGTVLNYGYT
TRBV7-8,TRBJ2-7,NA,ASSWGVGGGEQY
TRBV6-6,TRBJ1-2,NA,ASSPQQGTYGYT
TRBV28,TRBJ1-2,NA,ASSLYRDFGYT
TRBV6-5,TRBJ2-7,NA,ASSTGPSYEQY
TRBV30,TRBJ2-5,NA,AWSVLAIFQETQY
TRBV27,TRBJ1-2,TRBD1,ASSRFAGGQVNYGYT
TRBV19,TRBJ1-1,TRBD1,ASYRGRGAEAF
TRBV5-1,TRBJ2-1,NA,ASSFGSITYNEQF